The 11 T cell receptor beta chains below were found in one sample sequenced in a study of T-cell reconstitution after alpha-beta-depleted transplantation in children (dated by TCRdb to the mid-2010s). The library was produced with PCR. Reads for this sample came from an Illumina HiSeq 2500. Molecular barcoding was employed in the preparation of TCR libraries, with unique molecular identifiers being used to normalize TCRbeta repertoire quantification. Using fastp at Q25 and MiXCR, TCRdb reprocessed the public reads and kept productive beta chains. Rows merge per CDR3 protein into single entries with the most common DNA and genes. The sample data list some 200,000 distinct CDR3 sequences, and roughly 10% of these were observed just once. The leading ten clones occupy about 28% of the sample. The sample's treatment or condition label, in plain terms: allogeneic hematopoietic cell transplantation with graft depleted of TCRalphabeta T cells and CD19 B cells.

The sequences come from PBMCs, collected before TCRalphabeta/CD19-depleted stem cell transplant. These receptors were collected from a child under two years old with acute myeloid leukemia, due to receive a stem cell transplant.

This clonotype was counted ten times or more. The chain couples TRBV11-2 to TRBJ2-2; perhaps TRBD1 as D (6 bases). Trimming pared 7 bases from V and 0 bases from J, leaving 15 bases between. The CDR3 runs to 16 residues. Germline V gene lookup returns CDR1 SGHAT and CDR2 FQNNGV. In nucleotides, the CDR3 is TGTGCCAGCATTAAAACCGGGACAACGAACACCGGGGAGCTGTTTTTT. Its translation is CASIKTGTTNTGELFF.

This clonotype occurred many times. The genes are TRBV5-1 and TRBJ1-2; TRBD1 aligns across 7 bases. Germline V lookup: CDR1 SGHRS, CDR2 YFSETQ. The CDR3 runs 17 residues. After removal of 4 bases from V and 0 bases from J, the junction contained 12 bases not matched to a gene. The CDR3 DNA is TGCGCCAGCAGCACCACCGGGACAGCGAATCCTAACTATGGCTACACCTTC. It encodes CASSTTGTANPNYGYTF.

Ten or more counts support this clonotype. This chain uses TRBV24-1 with TRBJ2-3; D could derive from TRBD1 or TRBD2 (5 bases each). This CDR3 has 14 residues. Germline V gene sequence: CDR1 KGHDR, CDR2 SFDVKD. The V gene lost 9 bases and the J gene lost 5 bases, with 17 bases spanning the gap. Here the CDR3 reads CATRSGDRRDTQYF. In DNA, the CDR3 is TGTGCCACCCGAAGTGGGGACCGTCGAGATACGCAGTATTTT.

This clonotype has ten or more counts. The chain uses TRBV7-2 and TRBJ2-2; D gene uncertain. The CDR3 spans 16 residues. V shed 7 bases and J shed 0 bases, with 15 bases lying between them. CDR1 and CDR2 (germline): SGHTA, FQGNSA. The CDR3 nucleotides are TGTGCCAGCACCCATGTTTGGGTAGCGAACACCGGGGAGCTGTTTTTT. Its protein is CASTHVWVANTGELFF.

This clonotype has more than one count but fewer than ten. This chain joins TRBV4-2 and TRBJ2-2; D tentatively fits TRBD1 or TRBD2 (6 bases each). V lost 1 base and J lost 1, with 10 bases in between. There are 16 residues in the CDR3. The germline CDR1 and CDR2 sequences are LGHNA and YNFKEQ. The CDR3 DNA is TGTGCCAGCAGCCAAGGGGGGGCCGGGAACACCGGGGAGCTGTTTTTT. Translation gives CASSQGGAGNTGELFF.

This clonotype was detected many times. The chain employs TRBV5-1 and TRBJ1-2, with D possibly being TRBD1 (5 bases). CDR1 is SGHRS, CDR2 YFSETQ, per germline. V lost 4 bases, J lost 0 bases, and 13 bases lay in between. This CDR3 has 15 amino acids. The CDR3 protein is CASSLGTQSNYGYTF. CDR3 nucleotide sequence: TGCGCCAGCAGCCTAGGGACGCAGTCTAACTATGGCTACACCTTC.

This clonotype was observed at least ten times. The chain combines TRBV11-3 with TRBJ1-1; D may be TRBD1 (5 bases). The CDR3 is 14 residues long. V was pared by 4 bases and J by 4 bases, with 13 bases between. Germline CDR1 is SGHNT and CDR2 is YENEEA. The CDR3 DNA reads as TGTGCCAGCAGCTGGGACCTAAGGAGCACTGAAGCTTTCTTT. The encoded protein is CASSWDLRSTEAFF.

This clonotype was recorded many times. This sequence joins TRBV9 and TRBJ2-5, with D uncertain. V lost 3 bases, J lost 0 bases, and 9 bases lay in between. Per germline, CDR1 SGDLS and CDR2 YYNGEE. The CDR3 spans 14 residues. The CDR3 sequence: CASSDRLNQETQYF. The CDR3 DNA reads TGTGCCAGCAGCGATCGACTCAACCAAGAGACCCAGTACTTC.

This clonotype is a singleton in its sample. A read error is possible here, since a much larger clone lies one base away. The rearrangement uses TRBV4-1 and TRBJ2-1; D gene ambiguous. V was cut by 4 bases and J by 8 bases, with 21 bases left in between. In germline, CDR1 is MGHRA, CDR2 YSYEKL. This CDR3 has 16 residues. The CDR3 coding sequence is TGCGCCAGCAGCCCTAACATAGATACAGCAATTGATGAGCAGTTCTTC. Its protein is CASSPNIDTAIDEQFF.

Many counts were recorded for this clonotype. This sequence joins TRBV20-1 and TRBJ2-7, with 12 bases aligning to TRBD2. CDR3 length: 14 residues. V was clipped by 1 base and J by 5 bases; unmatched bases: 3. Germline V gene data show CDR1 as DFQATT and CDR2 as SNEGSKA (reference sequence). CDR3 in amino acids: CSARGLAGVHEQYF. CDR3 sequence (DNA): TGCAGTGCTAGAGGACTAGCGGGAGTGCACGAGCAGTACTTC.

This clonotype was detected ten times or more. The J gene is TRBJ2-7, the V gene TRBV7-3; weak D call: TRBD1 (6 bases). V was shortened by 5 bases and J by 4 bases, with 21 bases between the two germline ends. The CDR3 is 16 residues long. Germline V gives CDR1 SGHTA, CDR2 FQGTGA. CDR3: CASSQSQGVMAYEQYF. For the CDR3, the DNA is TGTGCCAGCAGCCAATCACAGGGTGTAATGGCTTACGAGCAGTACTTC.